This T cell receptor beta chain came from a study of T cell repertoires in aging, cancer and after chemotherapy. Study-level information: The whole study produced a dataset of several million TCR reads.

Peripheral blood genomic DNA, not sorted cells or RNA, was the template. Multiplex touch-down PCR with TRB-A/B primers amplified rearranged V-D-J TRB sequences. TCRdb analysed the multiplex PCR reads with MiXCR anew, one entry per CDR3 protein. The data hold approximately 3,700 distinct CDR3 sequences, with over 25% observed a single time. The germline V gene has CDR1 KGHSH and CDR2 LQKENI. The length of the CDR3 is 13 residues. V was clipped by 6 bases and J by 4 bases; unmatched bases: 3. V is TRBV18 and J is TRBJ1-1; 9 bases match TRBD1. This clonotype was sampled from a human donor with a solid tumor. The sequencing input was blood. Here the CDR3 DNA reads TGTGCCAGCTCCCCGACAGGGGGCACTGAAGCTTTCTTT. Protein: CASSPTGGTEAFF.